These 20 T cell receptor beta chains came from one sample sequenced in a study of blood T cell repertoires in COVID-19. Using immunoSEQ multiplex PCR, the repertoire was profiled, and TCRdb retains in-frame clones only, with some absent. The sample consists of 390,000 or so clones, over 80% of them appearing once. Sequenced material: PBMCs or T cells enriched from blood (not recorded which). These receptors were taken from a woman aged 50 to 60 who had recovered from COVID-19.

J is TRBJ1-1 and V is TRBV27; D is undetermined. This CDR3 has 14 residues. V was shortened by 0 bases and J by 1 base, with 6 bases between the two germline ends. CDR1 is MNHEY, CDR2 SMNVEV, per germline (reference sequence). The CDR3 DNA reads as TGTGCCAGCAGTTTATCTCGGGGGAACACTGAAGCTTTCTTT. The encoded protein is CASSLSRGNTEAFF.

V is TRBV19 and J is TRBJ1-1; 8 bases are shared with TRBD1. V trimming: 5 bases; J trimming: 3 bases; junction bases outside the gene matches: 8. The CDR3 totals 15 residues. The germline gives CDR1 LNHDA, CDR2 SQIVND (reference sequence). CDR3 bases: TGTGCCAGTAGTGCCCCCTACAGGGGGGACACTGAAGCTTTCTTT. Its protein product is CASSAPYRGDTEAFF.

The rearrangement uses TRBV9 and TRBJ2-5; D may be TRBD1 (5 bases). Germline V lookup: CDR1 SGDLS, CDR2 YYNGEE. The CDR3 extends over 15 amino acids. The V and J ends lost 0 bases and 4 bases respectively, with 13 bases between them. The CDR3 coding sequence is TGTGCCAGCAGCGTAGATTCAGGGCGCGGAGAGACCCAGTACTTC. Its protein is CASSVDSGRGETQYF.

The chain joins TRBV3-1 (or the pseudogene TRBV3-2) to TRBJ1-1; 8 bases fit TRBD1. The length of the CDR3 is 14 residues. Germline V CDR1 and CDR2: LGHDT, YNNKEL (reference sequence). Trimming cost V 1 base and J 6 bases; bases outside gene matches: 4. The CDR3 region is CASSQAGQVPEAFF. Written as DNA, the CDR3 is TGTGCCAGCAGCCAAGCGGGACAGGTCCCTGAAGCTTTCTTT.

This sequence joins TRBV7-2 and TRBJ1-2; D possibly corresponds to TRBD1 (5 bases). V lost 2 bases to trimming and J lost 0 bases, with 10 bases between them. This CDR3 is 15 amino acids long. CDR1 is SGHTA and CDR2 is FQGNSA in the germline V gene. The CDR3 bases are TGTGCCAGCAGCTTAAGCAGGGCCACTAACTATGGCTACACCTTC. This codes for CASSLSRATNYGYTF.

The chain joins TRBV30 to TRBJ2-2; no firm D call. The CDR3 is 14 residues long. Germline loops: CDR1 GTSNPN, CDR2 SVGIG (reference sequence). Trimming removed 3 bases from V and 0 bases from J, with 8 bases in between. Here the CDR3 reads CAWRKTANTGELFF. The CDR3 bases are TGTGCCTGGAGGAAAACAGCGAACACCGGGGAGCTGTTTTTT.

This clone was seen just once. This rearrangement joins TRBV6-5 to TRBJ1-3; tentatively, D is TRBD1 (5 bases). CDR1 and CDR2 from the germline V gene are MNHEY and SVGAGI. The CDR3 is 15 amino acids. V was clipped by 2 bases and J by 2 bases, with 10 bases between them. CDR3: CASSYGQGAGNTIYF. CDR3 coding DNA: TGTGCCAGCAGTTACGGCCAGGGTGCTGGAAACACCATATATTTT.

The CDR3 sequence is CASSLAATSGGGTDTQYF. The CDR3 nucleotides read TGTGCCAGCAGCTTAGCGGCCACTAGCGGGGGGGGTACAGATACGCAGTATTTT. This sequence joins TRBV11-2 and TRBJ2-3, with 13 bases aligning to TRBD2. Germline assignment: CDR1 SGHAT and CDR2 FQNNGV. The CDR3 length is 18 residues. J lost 3 bases, V lost 1 base, and 7 bases had no gene match.

The rearrangement joins TRBV10-3 to TRBJ2-4; D remains ambiguous. Per germline, CDR1 ENHRY and CDR2 SYGVKD. This CDR3 comprises 16 residues. Trimming pared 0 bases from V and 0 bases from J, leaving 9 bases between. Here the CDR3 DNA reads TGTGCCATCAGTGAGTCCGGTGATTTAGCCAAAAACATTCAGTACTTC. Translation gives CAISESGDLAKNIQYF.

A few counts support this clone. This chain connects TRBV27 to TRBJ2-4, with D unresolved. CDR3 length equals 15 residues. Germline CDR1 reads MNHEY; CDR2 reads SMNVEV (reference sequence). Trimming removed 4 bases at V and 0 bases at J, with 10 bases between. CDR3 sequence reads: CASSSGEAAKNIQYF. The CDR3, as DNA: TGTGCCAGCAGTTCCGGTGAAGCAGCCAAAAACATTCAGTACTTC.

The CDR3 nucleotides read TGTGCCAGCAGCGGCGGGACAGGGAGTTTAGATACGCAGTATTTT. Protein sequence: CASSGGTGSLDTQYF. This chain joins TRBV2 and TRBJ2-3; 9 bases are shared with TRBD1. Germline CDR1 SNHLY, CDR2 FYNNEI. V dropped 6 bases and J dropped 5; count of bases not matched to a gene: 9. The CDR3 is 15 residues long.

The V gene is TRBV11-1, the J gene TRBJ1-6, with TRBD1 identical over 7 bases. This CDR3 is 14 amino acids long. J lost 5 bases, V lost 5 bases, and 3 bases had no gene match. Germline CDR1 SGHAT, CDR2 FQDESV (reference sequence). The DNA for the CDR3 is TGTGCCAGCAGCAAGACAGGGAATAATTCACCCCTCCACTTT. Translation: CASSKTGNNSPLHF.

The chain couples TRBV11-2 to TRBJ2-2; 8 bases agree with TRBD1. Germline CDR1 is SGHAT and CDR2 is FQNNGV. The CDR3 spans 15 residues. V gave up 5 bases and J gave up 6 bases; unmatched junction bases: 8. In DNA, the CDR3 is TGTGCCAGCAGCCGAGGGACAGGATGGGCCGGGGAGCTGTTTTTT. Translation: CASSRGTGWAGELFF.

The chain couples TRBV7-9 to TRBJ2-7; 9 bases are a match to TRBD1. This CDR3 has 19 residues. Losses at the gene ends were 4 bases for V and 2 bases for J; bases not matched to a gene: 18. CDR1 is SEHNR and CDR2 is FQNEAQ in the germline V gene (reference sequence). CDR3 nucleotides: TGTGCCAGCAGCTCTCCCCGATTTACAGGGGGCAGGCAAGCCTACGAGCAGTACTTC. As protein: CASSSPRFTGGRQAYEQYF.

The chain has TRBV13 and TRBJ1-4, with TRBD1 as a possible D gene (5 bases). CDR3 length: 20 residues. The germline gives CDR1 PRHDT, CDR2 FYEKMQ (reference sequence). Trimming took 5 bases from V and 7 from J, leaving 32 bases between them. The CDR3 DNA is TGTGCCAGCAGCGCCTCCCAGACCACCGGGGCCTACCCCGGGGGTGAAAAACTGTTTTTT. Residues: CASSASQTTGAYPGGEKLFF.

V and J are TRBV27 and TRBJ1-2, with D perhaps TRBD1 (5 bases). V shed 8 bases and J shed 2 bases, with 12 bases lying between them. The germline V gene has CDR1 MNHEY and CDR2 SMNVEV (reference sequence). This CDR3 comprises 13 residues. The CDR3 loop reads CASHSGANYGYTF. The DNA for the CDR3 is TGTGCCAGCCATAGCGGGGCAAACTATGGCTACACCTTC.

This chain uses TRBV3-1 (or the pseudogene TRBV3-2) with TRBJ1-2; the match to TRBD1 covers 11 bases. This CDR3 is built from 22 residues. With 4 bases clipped from V and 5 bases from J, the junction kept 27 bases outside the gene matches. The germline CDR1 and CDR2 sequences are LGHDT and YNNKEL (reference sequence). The CDR3 nucleotides are TGTGCCAGCAGCCCACACCCGGACAGGGGGCCCATCACGTACCAAGGCGAATATGGCTACACCTTC. Residues: CASSPHPDRGPITYQGEYGYTF.

The rearrangement joins TRBV12-3 or TRBV12-4 to TRBJ1-1; unclear D gene. This CDR3 contains 13 residues. The V end was cut by 7 bases, the J end by 4 bases, with 13 bases between. The CDR3 loop reads CASTPGEGTEAFF. In DNA, the CDR3 is TGTGCCAGCACCCCCGGGGAAGGCACTGAAGCTTTCTTT.

This chain links TRBV18 with TRBJ1-6; D may be TRBD1 (6 bases). CDR3 length: 14 amino acids. The germline gives CDR1 KGHSH, CDR2 LQKENI. The ends were cut back, 4 bases at V and 6 bases at J, with 10 bases in the middle. Here the CDR3 DNA reads TGTGCCAGCTCACGAGACAGGCTTAATTCACCCCTCCACTTT. Translated, it gives CASSRDRLNSPLHF.

This clone came up a few times. The chain is built from TRBV7-2 and TRBJ2-1, with 10 bases aligning to TRBD2. This CDR3 comprises 15 residues. The V gene end was trimmed by 5 bases and the J gene end by 6 bases; junction bases not matched to a gene: 7. In germline, CDR1 is SGHTA, CDR2 FQGNSA. CDR3 loop: CASSPSGGAPNEQFF. The DNA of the CDR3 is TGTGCCAGCAGCCCGAGCGGGGGGGCACCCAATGAGCAGTTCTTC.